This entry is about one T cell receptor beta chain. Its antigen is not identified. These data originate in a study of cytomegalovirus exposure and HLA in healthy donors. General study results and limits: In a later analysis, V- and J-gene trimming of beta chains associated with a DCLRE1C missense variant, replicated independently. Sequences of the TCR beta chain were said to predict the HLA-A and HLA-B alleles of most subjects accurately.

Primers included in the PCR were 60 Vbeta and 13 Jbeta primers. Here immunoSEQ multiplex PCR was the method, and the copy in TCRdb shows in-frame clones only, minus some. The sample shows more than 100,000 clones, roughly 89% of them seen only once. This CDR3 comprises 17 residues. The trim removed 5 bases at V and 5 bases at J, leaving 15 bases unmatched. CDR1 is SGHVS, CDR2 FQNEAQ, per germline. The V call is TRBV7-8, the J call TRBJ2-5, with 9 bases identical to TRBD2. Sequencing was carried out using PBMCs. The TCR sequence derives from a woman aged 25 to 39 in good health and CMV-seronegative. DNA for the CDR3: TGTGCCAGCAGCCCTACGGGGGATAGCGGGAGATGGGAGACCCAGTACTTC. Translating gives CASSPTGDSGRWETQYF.